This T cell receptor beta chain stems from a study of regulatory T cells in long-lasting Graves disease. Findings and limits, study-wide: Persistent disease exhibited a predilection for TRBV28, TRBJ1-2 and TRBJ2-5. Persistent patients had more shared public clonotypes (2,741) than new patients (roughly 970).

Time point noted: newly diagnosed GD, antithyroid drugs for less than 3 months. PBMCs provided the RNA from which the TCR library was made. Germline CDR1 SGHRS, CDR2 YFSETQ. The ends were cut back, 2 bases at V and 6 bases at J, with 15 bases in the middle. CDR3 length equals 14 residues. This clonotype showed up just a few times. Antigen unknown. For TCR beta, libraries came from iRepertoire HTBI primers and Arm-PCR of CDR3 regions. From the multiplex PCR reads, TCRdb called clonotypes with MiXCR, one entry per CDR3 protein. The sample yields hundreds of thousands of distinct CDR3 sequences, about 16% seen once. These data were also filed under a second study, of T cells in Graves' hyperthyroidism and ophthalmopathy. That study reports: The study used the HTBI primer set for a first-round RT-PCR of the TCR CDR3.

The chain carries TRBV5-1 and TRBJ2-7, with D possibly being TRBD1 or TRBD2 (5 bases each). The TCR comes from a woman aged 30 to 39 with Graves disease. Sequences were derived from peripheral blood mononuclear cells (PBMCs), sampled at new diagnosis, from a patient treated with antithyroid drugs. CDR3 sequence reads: CASSFGGTLGEQYF. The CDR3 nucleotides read TGCGCCAGCAGCTTTGGGGGAACGCTAGGCGAGCAGTACTTC.